The clone carrying this TCR beta chain was found once. The authors spiked synthetic TCR analog templates into each PCR. Only in-frame clones appear in the TCRdb table, and some are missing; sequencing was by immunoSEQ multiplex PCR. The table records tens of thousands of clones, 88% of them present only once. The sample comes from a study of PD-L1 blockade in urothelial cancer. Overall study: Atezolizumab 1,200 mg was given intravenously every 3 weeks, starting 2014. T cell content in blood samples showed a median of about 140,000.

CDR3 size: 14 residues. CDR1 is KGHSH, CDR2 LQKENI, per germline. The ends were cut back, 5 bases at V and 3 bases at J, with 14 bases in the middle. As for time point: peripheral blood 6 weeks after treatment start. The sequenced sample was PBMCs, obtained around atezolizumab (anti-PD-L1) treatment. This sequence originates from a man in his 60s with urothelial cancer. The chain combines TRBV18 with TRBJ2-7, with TRBD2 as a possible D gene (6 bases). This CDR3 reads CASSSTGTGYEQYF. In nucleotides, the CDR3 is TGTGCCAGCTCATCTACCGGGACTGGCTACGAGCAGTACTTC. The full variable domain, with the rest looked up from reference TRBV18 and TRBJ2-7, is NAGVMQNPRHLVRRRGQEARLRCSPMKGHSHVYWYRQLPEEGLKFMVYLQKENIIDESGMPKERFSAEFPKEGPSILRIQQVVRGDSAAYFCASSSTGTGYEQYFGPGTRLTVT.